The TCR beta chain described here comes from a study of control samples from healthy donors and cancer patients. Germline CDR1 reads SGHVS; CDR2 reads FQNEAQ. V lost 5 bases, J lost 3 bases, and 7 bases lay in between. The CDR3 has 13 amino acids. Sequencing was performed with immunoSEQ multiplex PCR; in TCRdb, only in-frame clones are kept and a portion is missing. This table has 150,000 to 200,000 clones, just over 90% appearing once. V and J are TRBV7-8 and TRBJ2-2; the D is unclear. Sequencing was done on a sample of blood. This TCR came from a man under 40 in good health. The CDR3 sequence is CASSRQYTGELFF. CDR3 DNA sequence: TGTGCCAGCAGCCGCCAATACACCGGGGAGCTGTTTTTT.